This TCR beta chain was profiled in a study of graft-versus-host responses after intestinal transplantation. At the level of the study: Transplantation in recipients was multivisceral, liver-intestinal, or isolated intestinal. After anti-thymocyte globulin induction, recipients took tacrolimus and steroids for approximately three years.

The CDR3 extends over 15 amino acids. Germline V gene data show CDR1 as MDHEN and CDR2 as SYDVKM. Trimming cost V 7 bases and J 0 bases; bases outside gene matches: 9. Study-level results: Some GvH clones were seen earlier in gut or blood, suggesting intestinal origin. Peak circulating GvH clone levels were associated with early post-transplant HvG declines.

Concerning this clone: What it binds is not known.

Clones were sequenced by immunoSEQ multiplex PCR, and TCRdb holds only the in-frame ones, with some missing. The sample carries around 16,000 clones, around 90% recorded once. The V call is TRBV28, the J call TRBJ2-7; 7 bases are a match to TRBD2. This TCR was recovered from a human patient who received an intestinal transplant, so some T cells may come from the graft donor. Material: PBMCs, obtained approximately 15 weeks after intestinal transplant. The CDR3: CASIPLATSSYEQYF. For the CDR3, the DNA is TGTGCCAGCATCCCACTAGCGACCAGCTCCTACGAGCAGTACTTC.